This T cell receptor beta chain was documented in a study of blood T cell repertoires in COVID-19. CDR3 size: 15 residues. Losses at the gene ends were 6 bases for V and 8 bases for J; bases not matched to a gene: 8. Looked up from germline, CDR1 is SNHLY and CDR2 is FYNNEI. Original handling: Reference gene primer amplification in the assay estimated nucleated cell counts. The protocol was immunoSEQ multiplex PCR, while the TCRdb copy is restricted to in-frame clones and leaves out a portion. D and trimming were read from the DNA, whereas the V and J calls and clone size are those reported in that table. The table lists 98,000 or so clones, 55% to 75% of them singletons, with about 2% in the top ten.

This TCR was recovered from a woman in her thirties or forties with acute or convalescent COVID-19. The chain carries TRBV2 and TRBJ1-6; 9 positions match TRBD1. The sample consisted of peripheral blood. The CDR3 reads CASRLGQGRHSPLHF. In DNA, the CDR3 is TGTGCCAGCAGGCTGGGACAGGGCAGGCATTCACCCCTCCACTTT.